Below are 7 T cell receptor beta chains sequenced from a single sample in a study of shared clonotypes between healthy human individuals. Data came from immunoSEQ multiplex PCR; TCRdb stores just in-frame clones and leaves some out. The sample records 2 million to 2.5 million clones, less than 95% being singletons. Selected positively for CCR7 and CD45RO-negative, naive CD8 cells excluded terminally differentiated effector memory CD45RA+ cells. Sequencing was carried out using naive CD8+ T cells sorted from blood. Every receptor here comes from a man aged 18-30 years in good health.

J is TRBJ2-7 and V is TRBV6-6; D is ambiguous. Trimming cost V 5 bases and J 4 bases, with 15 bases left between them. This CDR3 comprises 14 residues. Germline loops: CDR1 MNHNY, CDR2 SVGAGI (reference sequence). CDR3 protein: CASSAYVLGYEQYF. CDR3 sequence (DNA): TGTGCCAGCAGTGCTTACGTCCTAGGGTACGAGCAGTACTTC.

The rearrangement links TRBV6-1 to TRBJ2-5; D might be TRBD1 (6 bases). CDR1 MNHNS and CDR2 SASEGT come from the germline V gene. There are 14 residues in the CDR3. V gave up 6 bases and J gave up 5 bases, with 16 bases separating them. The CDR3 loop reads CASRTYQGRETQYF. The DNA for the CDR3 is TGTGCCAGCAGGACTTATCAGGGGCGCGAGACCCAGTACTTC.

The J gene is TRBJ2-7, the V gene TRBV7-9; TRBD2 aligns across 7 bases. V shed 2 bases, J shed 2 bases, and the junction held 15 bases outside the gene matches. The CDR3 spans 18 residues. The germline gives CDR1 SEHNR, CDR2 FQNEAQ (reference sequence). The CDR3 DNA follows: TGTGCCAGCAGCTTACCTGGCGTCGGGGGGAGGACTGCCTACGAGCAGTACTTC. Protein: CASSLPGVGGRTAYEQYF.

Comment on this clone: Other DNA sequences within the sample encode an identical CDR3. The CDR3 DNA reads as TGTGCCAGCAGCGTAGGATCGACAGATACGCAGTATTTT. Its protein product is CASSVGSTDTQYF. The chain employs TRBV9 and TRBJ2-3; D not certain. The germline V gene has CDR1 SGDLS and CDR2 YYNGEE. The V end lost 0 bases, the J end lost 3 bases, and 5 bases lay between the germline ends. The CDR3 spans 13 residues.

V is TRBV2 and J is TRBJ1-3, with a weak D call TRBD1 (5 bases). The CDR3 sequence is 17 residues long. Trimming shortened V by 2 bases and J by 4 bases, and 18 bases separated the two germline ends. Per the germline V gene, CDR1 is SNHLY and CDR2 is FYNNEI. This CDR3 reads CASSELGLSSRGNTIYF. CDR3 bases: TGTGCCAGCAGTGAATTGGGACTCTCGAGTCGGGGAAACACCATATATTTT. Based on the CDR3 plus reference TRBV2 and TRBJ1-3, the full variable domain is EPEVTQTPSHQVTQMGQEVILRCVPISNHLYFYWYRQILGQKVEFLVSFYNNEISEKSEIFDDQFSVERPDGSNFTLKIRSTKLEDSAMYFCASSELGLSSRGNTIYFGEGSWLTVV.

This chain uses TRBV6-5 with TRBJ2-7; TRBD1 matches 10 bases. Per the germline V gene, CDR1 is MNHEY and CDR2 is SVGAGI. Losses at the gene ends were 2 bases for V and 6 bases for J; bases not matched to a gene: 4. This CDR3 is built from 14 residues. The CDR3 DNA follows: TGTGCCAGCAGTTACGGACAGGGGGTACTCGAGCAGTACTTC. Its protein is CASSYGQGVLEQYF.

The chain employs TRBV5-5 and TRBJ2-7; D unclear. Between the trimmed V and J ends, which lost 4 bases and 2 bases, there was a span of 13 bases. Germline V CDR1 and CDR2: SGHKS, YYEKEE (reference sequence). The CDR3 contains 14 residues. In nucleotides, the CDR3 is TGTGCCAGCAGCCACCCCGACGCCACCTACGAGCAGTACTTC. This gives the protein CASSHPDATYEQYF.